Each of the 15 T cell receptor beta chains below was sequenced from the same sample in a study of human T cells and chemical hapten exposure. The time point is: patch test 3, about 24 weeks after DPC sensitization. The treatment denotes: therapeutic diphenylcyclopropenone sensitization with weekly scalp DPC. In TCRdb, the RACE reads were re-called with MiXCR into one record per CDR3 protein. The data show some 180,000 distinct CDR3 sequences, 20% to 25% seen once. The sample here was whole blood, taken in connection with sensitization to the hapten diphenylcyclopropenone (DPC). These receptors were obtained from a woman aged 40 to 49 with alopecia areata. Some clones in this sample may be carry-over from other donors' samples.

This clonotype was counted only a few times. The rearrangement joins TRBV12-3 or TRBV12-4 to TRBJ1-5, with D maybe TRBD1 (6 bases). The CDR3 is 16 residues long. The V and J ends lost 0 bases and 1 base respectively, with 10 bases between them. The CDR3 DNA reads TGTGCCAGCAGTTTAGCCGGGGGGGGCAGCAATCAGCCCCAGCATTTT. Translated: CASSLAGGGSNQPQHF.

This clonotype was seen only a few times. The J gene is TRBJ1-2, the V gene TRBV29-1; the match to TRBD1 covers 7 bases. Per the germline V gene, CDR1 is SQVTM and CDR2 is ANQGSEA. The length of the CDR3 is 14 residues. This CDR3 is CSVDRAGDLYGYTF. CDR3 in DNA: TGCAGTGTAGACAGGGCGGGAGATCTCTATGGCTACACCTTC.

Comment on this clonotype: The germline gene is not matched at one end of the junction; a read error may be the cause. The chain links TRBV7-7 to TRBJ2-1, with D unclear. The length of the CDR3 is 13 residues. Looked up from germline, CDR1 is SSHAT and CDR2 is FNYEAQ (reference sequence). CDR3 amino acids: CASSLEYYNEQFF. The CDR3 bases are TGTGCTAGCAGCTTAGAATACTACAATGAGCAGTTCTTC.

Only a few counts were recorded for this clonotype. The chain has TRBV15 and TRBJ1-1, with 10 bases lining up with TRBD1. Germline CDR1 is LNHNV and CDR2 is YYDKDF (reference sequence). This CDR3 spans 12 amino acids. V dropped 8 bases and J dropped 7; count of bases not matched to a gene: 4. The DNA of the CDR3 is TGTGCCACCGGGACAGGGGCGAGTGAAGCTTTCTTT. This translates into CATGTGASEAFF.

This clonotype was detected a few times. The DNA of the CDR3 is TGTGCCAGCAGCTCACCCTGGAAGGACTATGGCTACACCTTC. It encodes CASSSPWKDYGYTF. The V and J genes are TRBV7-9 and TRBJ1-2, with D unclear. Looked up from germline, CDR1 is SEHNR and CDR2 is FQNEAQ (reference sequence). V gave up 4 bases and J gave up 3 bases, with 12 bases separating them. The CDR3 contains 14 residues.

This clonotype has a handful of counts. This chain connects TRBV20-1 to TRBJ1-5; TRBD1 is a possible D gene (6 bases). V was pared by 6 bases and J by 3 bases, with 12 bases between. Germline values: CDR1 DFQATT, CDR2 SNEGSKA (reference sequence). CDR3 length equals 13 residues. CDR3 loop: CSAADSLNQPQHF. CDR3 DNA sequence: TGCAGTGCAGCGGACAGTCTCAATCAGCCCCAGCATTTT.

The chain carries TRBV3-1 and TRBJ1-2; D ambiguous. The V and J ends lost 4 bases and 3 bases respectively, with 12 bases between them. Looked up from germline, CDR1 is LGHDT and CDR2 is YNNKEL (reference sequence). The CDR3 is 14 amino acids. The CDR3 loop is CASSPPFVDYGYTF. For the CDR3, the DNA is TGTGCCAGCAGCCCACCATTCGTCGACTATGGCTACACCTTC.

The gene calls are TRBV10-3 and TRBJ2-7; TRBD1 agrees at 7 bases. The CDR3 runs to 13 residues. With 6 bases clipped from V and 2 bases from J, the junction kept 4 bases outside the gene matches. In germline, CDR1 is ENHRY, CDR2 SYGVKD. The chain's CDR3 is CAIRATGAYEQYF. CDR3 DNA: TGTGCCATCAGAGCCACAGGGGCCTACGAGCAGTACTTC.

The V and J genes are TRBV11-2 and TRBJ2-2; D gene ambiguous. This CDR3 is 13 amino acids long. Germline CDR1 is SGHAT and CDR2 is FQNNGV. Deletions cut 5 bases from V and 6 bases from J, with 10 bases between. The CDR3 is CASSPIRAGELFF. The CDR3 coding sequence is TGTGCCAGCAGCCCTATTAGGGCCGGGGAGCTGTTTTTT. Full variable domain (missing parts from reference TRBV11-2 and TRBJ2-2): EAGVAQSPRYKIIEKRQSVAFWCNPISGHATLYWYQQILGQGPKLLIQFQNNGVVDDSQLPKDRFSAERLKGVDSTLKIQPAKLEDSAVYLCASSPIRAGELFFGEGSRLTVL.

This clonotype was detected only a few times. V is TRBV28 and J is TRBJ1-1; a possible D gene is TRBD1 (6 bases). This CDR3 contains 14 residues. V was pared by 8 bases and J by 0 bases, with 13 bases between. In germline, CDR1 is MDHEN, CDR2 SYDVKM. Here the CDR3 DNA reads TGTGCCAGCCTCGGACAGACATTGAACACTGAAGCTTTCTTT. Protein sequence: CASLGQTLNTEAFF.

V is TRBV7-2 and J is TRBJ2-1; no definite D call. The V gene's germline CDR1 is SGHTA and CDR2 FQGNSA. Trimming removed 0 bases from V and 2 bases from J, with 8 bases in between. The length of the CDR3 is 15 residues. In nucleotides, the CDR3 is TGTGCCAGCAGCTTAGCGGCAGGAACCTACAATGAGCAGTTCTTC. Amino acid sequence: CASSLAAGTYNEQFF.

This clonotype was seen at least ten times. This chain uses TRBV5-6 with TRBJ2-7, with a possible D match to TRBD2 (6 bases). There are 16 residues in the CDR3. V was shortened by 4 bases and J by 4 bases, with 21 bases between the two germline ends. Per germline, CDR1 SGHDT and CDR2 YYEEEE. The CDR3 DNA follows: TGTGCCAGCAGCGCACCCGGACTAATTATTGGGTACGAGCAGTACTTC. The encoded protein is CASSAPGLIIGYEQYF.

The chain recombines TRBV20-1 with TRBJ2-1; D is possibly TRBD2 (6 bases). This CDR3 has 13 residues. Germline V gene lookup returns CDR1 DFQATT and CDR2 SNEGSKA (reference sequence). The DNA for the CDR3 is TGCAGCGCCATGGAGGGCTCCTACAATGAGCAGTTCTTC. This gives the protein CSAMEGSYNEQFF.

V and J are TRBV4-2 and TRBJ2-7; 9 bases are shared with TRBD2. Germline-derived CDR1 and CDR2 are LGHNA and YNFKEQ. The CDR3 has 18 residues. V lost 0 bases and J lost 3; bases outside the gene matches: 12. In DNA, the CDR3 is TGTGCCAGCAGCCAAGACCCAAGACTAGCGGCACCCCACTACGAGCAGTACTTC. Encoded protein: CASSQDPRLAAPHYEQYF.

This clonotype was found a few times. The V and J genes are TRBV27 and TRBJ2-5; D might be TRBD1 (6 bases). V shed 4 bases and J shed 3 bases, with 12 bases lying between them. The CDR3 is made up of 14 amino acids. Germline CDR1 MNHEY, CDR2 SMNVEV (reference sequence). CDR3 sequence reads: CASSSWTDEETQYF. CDR3 coding DNA: TGTGCCAGCAGTTCCTGGACAGACGAAGAGACCCAGTACTTC.